The entry that follows covers one T cell receptor beta chain sequence. Antigen: not known. These data belong to a study of T cell responses to AZD1222 COVID-19 vaccine. Study outcomes and limitations: In a largely white British group with more females than males, clonal diversity was possibly underestimated. Sampling that yielded the repertoires occurred only after the peak T cell response.

Method: immunoSEQ multiplex PCR; TCRdb's copy keeps in-frame clones and lacks some. The sample records about 120,000 clones, roughly 90% being singletons. The CDR3 sequence is 14 residues long. V lost 5 bases to trimming and J lost 7 bases, with 14 bases between them. Germline CDR1 reads SGHTA; CDR2 reads FQGNSA. The rearrangement uses TRBV7-2 and TRBJ1-4; possible D gene TRBD1, 5 bases. This TCR came from an adult in good health. The sequencing here drew on peripheral blood, taken on day 0 of AZD1222 vaccination. CDR3 loop: CASSEWRGGEKLFF. The CDR3 nucleotides read TGTGCCAGCAGCGAGTGGAGGGGCGGTGAAAAACTGTTTTTT. The complete variable domain, with remaining parts taken from reference TRBV7-2 and TRBJ1-4, reads GAGVSQSPSNKVTEKGKDVELRCDPISGHTALYWYRQSLGQGLEFLIYFQGNSAPDKSGLPSDRFSAERTGGSVSTLTIQRTQQEDSAVYLCASSEWRGGEKLFFGSGTQLSVL.